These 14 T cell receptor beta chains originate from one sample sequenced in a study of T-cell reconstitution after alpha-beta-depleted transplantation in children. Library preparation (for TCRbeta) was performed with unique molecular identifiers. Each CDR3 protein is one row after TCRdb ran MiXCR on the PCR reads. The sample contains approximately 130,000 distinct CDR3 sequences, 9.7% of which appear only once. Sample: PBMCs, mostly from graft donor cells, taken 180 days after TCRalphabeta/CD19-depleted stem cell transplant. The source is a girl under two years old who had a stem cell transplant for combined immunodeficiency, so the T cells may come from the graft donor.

The CDR3 here is CSAPGLPEQFF. The CDR3 nucleotides read TGCAGTGCTCCCGGACTTCCGGAGCAGTTCTTC. V and J are TRBV20-1 and TRBJ2-1; tentatively, D is TRBD2 (5 bases). Germline loops: CDR1 DFQATT, CDR2 SNEGSKA (reference sequence). The ends were cut back, 5 bases at V and 10 bases at J, with 12 bases in the middle. This CDR3 comprises 11 residues.

The CDR3 region has the DNA TGTGCCAGCAGTCTCGGGTCCGGGACACTGTTTTTT. This sequence encodes CASSLGSGTLFF. This rearrangement joins TRBV12-3 or TRBV12-4 to TRBJ2-2, with D possibly being TRBD1 (6 bases). The CDR3 spans 12 residues. V shed 5 bases and J shed 14 bases, with 15 bases lying between them.

CDR3 coding DNA: TGCAGCGTTGATCCAGGGCTGGGACAGGGGAAGAATACGCAGTATTTT. Its translation is CSVDPGLGQGKNTQYF. The chain employs TRBV29-1 and TRBJ2-3; 10 bases align to TRBD1. The germline gives CDR1 SQVTM, CDR2 ANQGSEA. V trimming: 3 bases; J trimming: 7 bases; junction bases outside the gene matches: 13. The CDR3 length is 16 residues.

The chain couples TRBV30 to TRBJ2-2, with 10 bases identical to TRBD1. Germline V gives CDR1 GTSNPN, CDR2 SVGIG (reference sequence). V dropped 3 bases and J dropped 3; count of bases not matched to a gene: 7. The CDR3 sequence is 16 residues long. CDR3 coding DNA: TGTGCCTGGAGACGACAGGGGGCGAAGGACACCGGGGAGCTGTTTTTT. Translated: CAWRRQGAKDTGELFF. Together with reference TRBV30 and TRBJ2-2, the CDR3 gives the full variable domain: SQTIHQWPATLVQPVGSPLSLECTVEGTSNPNLYWYRQAAGRGLQLLFYSVGIGQISSEVPQNLSASRPQDRQFILSSKKLLLSDSGFYLCAWRRQGAKDTGELFFGEGSRLTVL.

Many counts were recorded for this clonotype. This CDR3 is CASSYSVLIATNEKLFF. CDR3 DNA sequence: TGTGCCAGCAGTTACTCCGTCCTGATCGCAACTAATGAAAAACTGTTTTTT. The rearrangement links TRBV6-5 to TRBJ1-4; D uncertain. The CDR3 runs 17 residues. Germline lookup yields CDR1 MNHEY and CDR2 SVGAGI. V was clipped by 0 bases and J by 0 bases, with 11 bases between them.

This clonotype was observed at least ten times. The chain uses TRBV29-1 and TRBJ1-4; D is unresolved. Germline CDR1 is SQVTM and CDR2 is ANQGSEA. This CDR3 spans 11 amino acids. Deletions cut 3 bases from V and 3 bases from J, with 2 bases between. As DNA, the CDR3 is TGCAGCGTTGAGGCTAATGAAAAACTGTTTTTT. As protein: CSVEANEKLFF.

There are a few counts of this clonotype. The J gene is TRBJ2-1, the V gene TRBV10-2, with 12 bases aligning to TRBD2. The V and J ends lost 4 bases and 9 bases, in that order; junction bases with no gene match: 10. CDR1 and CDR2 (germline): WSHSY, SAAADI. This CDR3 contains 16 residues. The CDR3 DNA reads TGCGCCAGCAGTGCGCCGACTAGCGGGAGAATCGGTGAGCAGTTCTTC. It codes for CASSAPTSGRIGEQFF.

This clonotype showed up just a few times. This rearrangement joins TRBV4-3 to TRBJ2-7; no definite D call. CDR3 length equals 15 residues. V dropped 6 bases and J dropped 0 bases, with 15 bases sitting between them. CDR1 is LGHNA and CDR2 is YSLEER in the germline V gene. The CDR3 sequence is CASRQRHPSSYEQYF. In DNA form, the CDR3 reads TGCGCCAGCAGACAAAGACACCCGAGCTCCTACGAGCAGTACTTC.

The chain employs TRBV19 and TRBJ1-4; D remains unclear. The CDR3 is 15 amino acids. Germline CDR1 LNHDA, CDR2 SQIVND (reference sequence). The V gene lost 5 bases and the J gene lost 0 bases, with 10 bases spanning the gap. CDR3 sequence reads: CASSPSVATNEKLFF. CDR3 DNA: TGTGCCAGTAGTCCCTCTGTTGCAACTAATGAAAAACTGTTTTTT.

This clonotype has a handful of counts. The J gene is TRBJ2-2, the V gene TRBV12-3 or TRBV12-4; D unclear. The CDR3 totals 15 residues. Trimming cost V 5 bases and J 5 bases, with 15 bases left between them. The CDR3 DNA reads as TGTGCCAGCAGTCGCCGGTTGACTGGGACCGGGGAGCTGTTTTTT. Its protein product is CASSRRLTGTGELFF.

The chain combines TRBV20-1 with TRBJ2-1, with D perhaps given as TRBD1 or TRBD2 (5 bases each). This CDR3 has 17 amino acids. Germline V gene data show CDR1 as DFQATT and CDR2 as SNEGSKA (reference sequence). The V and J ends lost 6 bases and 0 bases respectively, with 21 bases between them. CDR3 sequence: CSAPGRGTHRSYNEQFF. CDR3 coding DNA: TGCAGTGCCCCCGGTCGGGGCACACATCGCTCCTACAATGAGCAGTTCTTC.

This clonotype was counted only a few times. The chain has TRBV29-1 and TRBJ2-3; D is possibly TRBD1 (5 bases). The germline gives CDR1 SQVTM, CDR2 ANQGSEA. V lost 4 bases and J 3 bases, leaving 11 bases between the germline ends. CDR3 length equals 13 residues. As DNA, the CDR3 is TGCAGCGTTGCCCCCAGGGCGACAGATACGCAGTATTTT. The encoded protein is CSVAPRATDTQYF.

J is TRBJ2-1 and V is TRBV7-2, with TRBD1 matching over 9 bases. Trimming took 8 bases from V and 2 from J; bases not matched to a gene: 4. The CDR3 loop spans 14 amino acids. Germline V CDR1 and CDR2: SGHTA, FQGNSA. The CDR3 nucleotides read TGTGCCAGCGGCCGGGACAGGGCCTACAATGAGCAGTTCTTC. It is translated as CASGRDRAYNEQFF.

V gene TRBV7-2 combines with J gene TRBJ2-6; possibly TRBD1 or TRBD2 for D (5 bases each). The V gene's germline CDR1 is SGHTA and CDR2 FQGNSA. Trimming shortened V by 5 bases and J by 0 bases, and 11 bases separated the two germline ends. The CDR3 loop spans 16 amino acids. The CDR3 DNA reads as TGTGCCAGCAGCGGGACCCGGGACTCTGGGGCCAACGTCCTGACTTTC. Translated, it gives CASSGTRDSGANVLTF.